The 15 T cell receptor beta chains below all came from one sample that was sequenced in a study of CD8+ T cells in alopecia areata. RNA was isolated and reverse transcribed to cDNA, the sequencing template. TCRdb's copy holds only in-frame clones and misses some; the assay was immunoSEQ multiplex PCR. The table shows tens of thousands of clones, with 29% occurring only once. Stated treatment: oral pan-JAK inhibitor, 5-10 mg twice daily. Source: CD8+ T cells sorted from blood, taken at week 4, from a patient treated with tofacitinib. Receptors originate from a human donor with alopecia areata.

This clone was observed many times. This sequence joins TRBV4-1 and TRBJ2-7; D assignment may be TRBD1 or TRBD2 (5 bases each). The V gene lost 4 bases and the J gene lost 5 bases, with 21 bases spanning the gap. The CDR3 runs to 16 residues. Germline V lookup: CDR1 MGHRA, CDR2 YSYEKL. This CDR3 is CASSLGGGARGDEQYF. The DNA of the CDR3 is TGCGCCAGCAGCCTCGGCGGTGGGGCGAGGGGTGACGAGCAGTACTTC.

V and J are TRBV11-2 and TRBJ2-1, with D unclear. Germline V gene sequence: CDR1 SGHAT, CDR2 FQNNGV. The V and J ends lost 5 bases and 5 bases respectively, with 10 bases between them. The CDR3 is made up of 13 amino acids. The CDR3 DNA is TGTGCCAGCAGCCCCCTGGGGAACAATGAGCAGTTCTTC. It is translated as CASSPLGNNEQFF.

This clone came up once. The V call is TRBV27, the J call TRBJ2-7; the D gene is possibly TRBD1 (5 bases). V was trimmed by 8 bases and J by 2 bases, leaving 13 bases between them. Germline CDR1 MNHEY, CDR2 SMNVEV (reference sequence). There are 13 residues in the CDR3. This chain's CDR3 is CASSQGVAYEQYF. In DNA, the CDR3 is TGTGCCAGCTCCCAAGGGGTCGCCTACGAGCAGTACTTC.

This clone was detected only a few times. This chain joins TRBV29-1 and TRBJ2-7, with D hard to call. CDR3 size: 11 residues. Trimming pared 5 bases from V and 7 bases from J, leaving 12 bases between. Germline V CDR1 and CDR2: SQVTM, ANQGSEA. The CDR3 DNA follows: TGCAGCGTTCGGTACGGTCCTGAGCAGTACTTC. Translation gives CSVRYGPEQYF.

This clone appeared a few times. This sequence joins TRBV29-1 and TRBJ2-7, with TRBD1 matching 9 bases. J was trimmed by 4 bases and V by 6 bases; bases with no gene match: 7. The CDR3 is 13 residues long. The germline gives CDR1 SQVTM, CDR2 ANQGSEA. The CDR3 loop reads CSVYVGQGYEQYF. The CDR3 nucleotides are TGCAGCGTATACGTGGGACAGGGATACGAGCAGTACTTC.

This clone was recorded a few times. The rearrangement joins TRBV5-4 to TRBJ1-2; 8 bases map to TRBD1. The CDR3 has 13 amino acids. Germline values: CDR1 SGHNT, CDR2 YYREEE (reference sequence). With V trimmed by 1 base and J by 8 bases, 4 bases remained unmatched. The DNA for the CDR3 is TGTGCCAGCAGCTTGCCCAGGGGGCCCGGCTACACCTTC. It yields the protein CASSLPRGPGYTF.

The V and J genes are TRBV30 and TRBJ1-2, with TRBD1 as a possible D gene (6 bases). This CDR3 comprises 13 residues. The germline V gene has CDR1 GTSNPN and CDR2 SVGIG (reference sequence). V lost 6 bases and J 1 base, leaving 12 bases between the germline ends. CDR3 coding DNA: TGTGCCTGCGAGGGGGTCATTAACTATGGCTACACCTTC. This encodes CACEGVINYGYTF.

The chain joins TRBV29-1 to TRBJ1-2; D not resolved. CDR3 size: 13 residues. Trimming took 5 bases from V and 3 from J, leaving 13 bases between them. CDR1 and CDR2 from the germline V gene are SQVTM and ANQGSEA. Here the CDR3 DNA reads TGCAGCGTTAGCCAAGGGTCGGACTATGGCTACACCTTC. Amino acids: CSVSQGSDYGYTF.

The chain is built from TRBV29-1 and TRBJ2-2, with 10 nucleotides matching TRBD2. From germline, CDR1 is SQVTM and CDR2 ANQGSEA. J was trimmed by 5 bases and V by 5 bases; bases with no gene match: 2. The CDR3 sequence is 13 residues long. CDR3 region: CSVSGRGTGELFF. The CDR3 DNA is TGCAGCGTTAGCGGGAGGGGTACCGGGGAGCTGTTTTTT.

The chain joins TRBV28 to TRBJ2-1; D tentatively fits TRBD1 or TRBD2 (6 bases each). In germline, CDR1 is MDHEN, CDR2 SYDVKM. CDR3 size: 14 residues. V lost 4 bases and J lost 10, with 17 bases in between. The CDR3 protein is CASSSPSGAREQFF. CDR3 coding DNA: TGTGCCAGCAGTTCCCCCTCGGGGGCGAGGGAGCAGTTCTTC.

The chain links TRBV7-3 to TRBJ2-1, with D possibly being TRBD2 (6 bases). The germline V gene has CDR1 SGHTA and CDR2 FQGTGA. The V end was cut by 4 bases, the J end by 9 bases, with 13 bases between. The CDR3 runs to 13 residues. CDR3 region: CASSYALASEQFF. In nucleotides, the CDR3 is TGTGCCAGCAGCTACGCCCTAGCGAGTGAGCAGTTCTTC.

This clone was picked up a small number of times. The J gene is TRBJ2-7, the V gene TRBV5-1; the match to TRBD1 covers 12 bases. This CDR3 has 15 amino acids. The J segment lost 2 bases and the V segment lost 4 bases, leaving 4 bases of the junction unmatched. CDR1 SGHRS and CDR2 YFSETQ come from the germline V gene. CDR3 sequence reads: CASSLGTGGTYEQYF. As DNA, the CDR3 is TGCGCCAGCAGCCTCGGGACAGGGGGCACCTACGAGCAGTACTTC.

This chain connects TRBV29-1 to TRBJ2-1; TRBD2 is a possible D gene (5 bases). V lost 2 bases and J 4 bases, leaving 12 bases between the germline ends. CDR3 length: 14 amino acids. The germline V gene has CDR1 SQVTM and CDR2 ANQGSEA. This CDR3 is CSVELRGQYNEQFF. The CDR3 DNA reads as TGCAGCGTTGAACTTAGAGGGCAGTACAATGAGCAGTTCTTC.

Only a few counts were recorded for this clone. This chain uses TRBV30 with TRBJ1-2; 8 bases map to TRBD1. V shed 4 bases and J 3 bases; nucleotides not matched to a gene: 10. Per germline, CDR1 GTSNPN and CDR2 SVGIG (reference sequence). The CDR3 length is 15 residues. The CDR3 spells CAWTFTGGLDYGYTF. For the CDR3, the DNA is TGTGCCTGGACCTTCACAGGGGGACTTGACTATGGCTACACCTTC.

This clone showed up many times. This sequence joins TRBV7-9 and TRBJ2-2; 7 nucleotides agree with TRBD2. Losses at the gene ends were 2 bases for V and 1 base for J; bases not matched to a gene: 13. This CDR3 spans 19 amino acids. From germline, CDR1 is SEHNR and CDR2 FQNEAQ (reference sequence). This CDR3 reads CASSLSGHFGRQNTGELFF. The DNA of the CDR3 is TGTGCCAGCAGCTTATCGGGTCATTTCGGGAGGCAGAACACCGGGGAGCTGTTTTTT.